This T cell receptor (beta chain) derives from a study of CD8+ T cells in alopecia areata. General observations from the study: Uncertain still, given a single nonresponder, is whether baseline CD8+ expansion links to response. Tofacitinib produced a significant decrease in scalp clonality and in expanded CD8+ clones among the top 100.

The CDR3 totals 10 residues. From germline, CDR1 is SQVTM and CDR2 ANQGSEA. V was clipped by 5 bases and J by 6 bases, with 5 bases between them. Treatment denoted: oral pan-JAK inhibitor, 5-10 mg twice daily. As part of sample collection, lesional scalp punch biopsies and peripheral blood were taken from alopecia areata patients. Researchers picked out CD4+ and CD8+ T cells from PBMCs by sorting. Concerning this clone itself: As yet, its antigen is unknown.

RNA, once extracted, was reverse transcribed into cDNA for use as the sequencing template. TCRdb's table, derived via immunoSEQ multiplex PCR, lists solely in-frame clones and lacks some. Here the sample spans roughly 140,000 clones, roughly 80% being singletons. This clonotype originated in a human donor with alopecia areata. Sequenced material: CD8+ T cells sorted from blood, taken at week 4, from a patient treated with tofacitinib. The chain recombines TRBV29-1 with TRBJ2-1, with unresolved D. CDR3 sequence: CSVFSNEQFF. CDR3 bases: TGCAGCGTTTTTAGCAATGAGCAGTTCTTC.